This T cell receptor (beta chain) stems from a study of cytomegalovirus exposure and HLA in healthy donors. General study results and limits: The authors confirmed in vitro that a few CMV-associated chains were specific for CMV antigens. CMV serostatus was the sole immune exposure data available. The analysis excluded some indistinguishable V segments, including TRBV6-2 and TRBV6-3. Using a false discovery rate of 0.05, a later analysis showed that 15,000 to 20,000 TCR beta sequences were associated with HLA alleles.

The PCR was carried out with 60 Vbeta primers and 13 Jbeta primers. TCRdb's copy holds only in-frame clones and misses some; the assay was immunoSEQ multiplex PCR. Of 110,000 or so clones in the sample, 65% to 75% were seen once. Concerning this clone: The antigen is undetermined.

CDR1 and CDR2 from the germline V gene are SGDLS and YYNGEE. This CDR3 has 17 residues. With 5 bases removed from V and 0 bases from J, the gap between germline ends came to 20 bases. The clonotype comes from a woman between 40 and 55 years old in good health and CMV-seropositive. V gene TRBV9 combines with J gene TRBJ1-2; D remains ambiguous. The sample consisted of PBMCs. CDR3 region: CASSPQSGRLANYGYTF. In nucleotides, the CDR3 is TGTGCCAGCAGTCCCCAAAGCGGGCGACTAGCTAACTATGGCTACACCTTC.